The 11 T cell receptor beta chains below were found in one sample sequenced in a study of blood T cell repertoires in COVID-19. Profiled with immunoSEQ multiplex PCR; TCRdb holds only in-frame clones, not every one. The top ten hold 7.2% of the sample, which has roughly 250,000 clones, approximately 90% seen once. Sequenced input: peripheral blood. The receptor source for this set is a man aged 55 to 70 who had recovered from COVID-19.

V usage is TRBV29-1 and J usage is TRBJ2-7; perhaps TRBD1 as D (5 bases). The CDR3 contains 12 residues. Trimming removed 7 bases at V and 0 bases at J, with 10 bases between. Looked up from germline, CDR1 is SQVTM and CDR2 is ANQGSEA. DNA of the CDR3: TGCAGCGCACTGACAGACTCCTACGAGCAGTACTTC. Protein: CSALTDSYEQYF.

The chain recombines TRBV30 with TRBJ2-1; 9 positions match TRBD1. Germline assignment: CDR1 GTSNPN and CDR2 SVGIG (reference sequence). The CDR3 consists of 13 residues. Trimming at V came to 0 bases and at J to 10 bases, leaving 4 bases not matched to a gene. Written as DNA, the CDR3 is TGTGCCTGGAGTGTTGGACAGGGGAGGGAGCAGTTCTTC. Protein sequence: CAWSVGQGREQFF.

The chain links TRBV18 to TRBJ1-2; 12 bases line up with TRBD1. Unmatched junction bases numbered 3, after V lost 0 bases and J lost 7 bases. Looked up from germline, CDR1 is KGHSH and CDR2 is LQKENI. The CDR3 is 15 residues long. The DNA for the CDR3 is TGTGCCAGCTCACCACCGGGACAGGGGGCGGCTGGCTACACCTTC. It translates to CASSPPGQGAAGYTF.

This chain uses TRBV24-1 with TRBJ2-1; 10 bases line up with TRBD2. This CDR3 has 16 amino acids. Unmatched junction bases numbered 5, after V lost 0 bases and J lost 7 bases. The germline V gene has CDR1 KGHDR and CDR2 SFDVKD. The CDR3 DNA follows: TGTGCCACCAGTGATTTGGAGCGGGGGGGAGTAAATGAGCAGTTCTTC. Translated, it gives CATSDLERGGVNEQFF.

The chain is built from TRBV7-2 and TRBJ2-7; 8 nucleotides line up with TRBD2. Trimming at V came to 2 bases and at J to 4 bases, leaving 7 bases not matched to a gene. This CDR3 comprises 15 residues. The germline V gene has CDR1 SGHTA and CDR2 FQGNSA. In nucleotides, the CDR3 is TGTGCCAGCAGCTTAAGGATTAGCGGGGCGTACGAGCAGTACTTC. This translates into CASSLRISGAYEQYF.

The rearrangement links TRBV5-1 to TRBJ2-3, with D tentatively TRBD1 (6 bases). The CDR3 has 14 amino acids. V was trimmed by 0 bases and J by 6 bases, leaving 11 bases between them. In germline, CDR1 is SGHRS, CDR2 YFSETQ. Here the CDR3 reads CASSLDRVSDTQYF. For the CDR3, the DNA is TGCGCCAGCAGCTTGGACAGGGTCAGCGATACGCAGTATTTT.

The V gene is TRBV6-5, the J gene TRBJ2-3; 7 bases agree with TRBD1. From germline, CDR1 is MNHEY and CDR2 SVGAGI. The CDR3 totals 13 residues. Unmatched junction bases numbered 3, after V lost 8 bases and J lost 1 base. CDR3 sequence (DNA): TGTGCCAGCGCTGGACAGGGCACAGATACGCAGTATTTT. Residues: CASAGQGTDTQYF.

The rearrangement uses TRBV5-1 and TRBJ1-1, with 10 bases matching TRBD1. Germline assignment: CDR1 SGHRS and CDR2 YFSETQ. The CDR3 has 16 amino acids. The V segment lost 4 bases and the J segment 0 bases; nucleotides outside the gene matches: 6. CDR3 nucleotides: TGCGCCAGCAGCCAAAGACAGGGGGCCTTGAACACTGAAGCTTTCTTT. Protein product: CASSQRQGALNTEAFF.

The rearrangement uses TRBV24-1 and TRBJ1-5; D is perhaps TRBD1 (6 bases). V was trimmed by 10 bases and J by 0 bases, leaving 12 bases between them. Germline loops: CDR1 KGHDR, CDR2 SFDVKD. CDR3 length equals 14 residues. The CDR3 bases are TGTGCCACTTCAGGGGTTCTTAGCAATCAGCCCCAGCATTTT. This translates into CATSGVLSNQPQHF.

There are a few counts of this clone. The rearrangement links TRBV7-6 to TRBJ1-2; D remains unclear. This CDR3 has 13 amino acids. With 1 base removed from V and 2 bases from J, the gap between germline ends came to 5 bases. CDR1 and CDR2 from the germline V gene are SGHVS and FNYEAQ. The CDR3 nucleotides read TGTGCCAGCAGCTTAGAGAGAAACTATGGCTACACCTTC. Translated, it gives CASSLERNYGYTF.

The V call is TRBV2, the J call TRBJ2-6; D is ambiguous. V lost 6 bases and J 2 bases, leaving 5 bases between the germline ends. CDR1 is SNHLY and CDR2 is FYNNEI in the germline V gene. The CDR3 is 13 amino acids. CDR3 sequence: CASSGTGANVLTF. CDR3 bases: TGTGCCAGCAGCGGTACTGGGGCCAACGTCCTGACTTTC. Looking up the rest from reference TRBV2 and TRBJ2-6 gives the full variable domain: EPEVTQTPSHQVTQMGQEVILRCVPISNHLYFYWYRQILGQKVEFLVSFYNNEISEKSEIFDDQFSVERPDGSNFTLKIRSTKLEDSAMYFCASSGTGANVLTFGAGSRLTVL.